Listed below are T cell receptor beta chains from one sample, sequenced in a study of T cell changes during pregnancy in multiple sclerosis. This table comes from immunoSEQ multiplex PCR, and its TCRdb copy is limited to in-frame clones, with some not included. The repertoire holds tens of thousands of clones, with roughly 93% as singletons. Sequenced material: peripheral blood, taken after pregnancy. The source of these receptors is a female donor with multiple sclerosis, enrolled in a pregnancy study. CDR3s include the opening cysteine and the closing phenylalanine or tryptophan. A D gene is named only where the DNA matches it firmly. Not every row has a clone size; where given, it reads once, few, many or a size class.

15	TRBV28	TRBJ2-3	-	-	TGTGCCAGCAGTTTAGCGGGGACCGGGACAGATACGCAGTATTTT	CASSLAGTGTDTQYF
18	TRBV5-1	TRBJ2-4	TRBD1	-	TGCGCCAGCAGCGTCTGGACAGGGCAGGGGGTAGCCAAAAACATTCAGTACTTC	CASSVWTGQGVAKNIQYF
17	TRBV19	TRBJ2-1	TRBD1	-	TGTGCCAGTAGTATAATGCCGACAGGGGGCTACCACAATGAGCAGTTCTTC	CASSIMPTGGYHNEQFF
13	TRBV4-2	TRBJ2-5	-	-	TGTGCCAGCAGCCAAGAGTCTGAAGAGACCCAGTACTTC	CASSQESEETQYF
15	TRBV9	TRBJ2-7	TRBD2	-	TGTGCCAGCAGCTACACCGGGACTAGCGGCCACGAGCAGTACTTC	CASSYTGTSGHEQYF
14	TRBV2	TRBJ2-1	TRBD1	-	TGTGCCAGCACCCTGGGACAGACCAACAATGAGCAGTTCTTC	CASTLGQTNNEQFF
15	TRBV2	TRBJ2-7	TRBD1	-	TGTGCCAGCGCAATTCCGGGACAGCCACTCTACGAGCAGTACTTC	CASAIPGQPLYEQYF
15	TRBV19	TRBJ1-5	TRBD1	-	TGTGCCAGTAGTAGGAACAGGGGGCCGAATCAGCCCCAGCATTTT	CASSRNRGPNQPQHF
16	TRBV28	TRBJ2-3	TRBD1	-	TGTGCCAGCAGCCACAGACAGGGGGCGAGGAGGGATACGCAGTATTTT	CASSHRQGARRDTQYF
15	TRBV5-4	TRBJ2-1	TRBD2	-	TGTGCCAGCAGTCCTAAGCGGGAGGGCCTTGATGAGCAGTTCTTC	CASSPKREGLDEQFF
16	TRBV4-2	TRBJ2-3	TRBD2	-	TGTGCCAGCAGCCCGGGACTAGCGGGAGGGGGAGATACGCAGTATTTT	CASSPGLAGGGDTQYF
15	TRBV18	TRBJ2-2	-	-	TGTGCCAGCTCACCACAAGAGGGATCGGGCGGGGAGCTGTTTTTT	CASSPQEGSGGELFF
18	TRBV19	TRBJ1-5	-	-	TGTGCCAGTAGTCCAATAGGGACCACAGGGACCAGCAATCAGCCCCAGCATTTT	CASSPIGTTGTSNQPQHF
13	TRBV19	TRBJ1-2	-	-	TGTGCCAGTAGTCCGGGGAGTCTACAGGGCTACACCTTC	CASSPGSLQGYTF
15	TRBV28	TRBJ2-1	-	-	TGTGCCAGCAGTTTGGGTGGCGCGTCGGGCAATGAGCAGTTCTTC	CASSLGGASGNEQFF
16	TRBV10-3	TRBJ2-1	TRBD2	-	TGTGCCATCAGCGGGTCTGGACTAGCGGACTACAATGAGCAGTTCTTC	CAISGSGLADYNEQFF
15	TRBV7-8	TRBJ2-7	TRBD2	-	TGTGCCAGCAGCTTAGCTCTTGCGGGAGGGCCTGAGGTGTACTTC	CASSLALAGGPEVYF
13	TRBV6-1	TRBJ2-7	-	once	TGTGCCAGCTTCAGTATAGCACCCTACGAGCAGTACTTC	CASFSIAPYEQYF
13	TRBV28	TRBJ1-1	-	-	TGTGCCAGCAGCAGACAGGTATTTGGTGAAGCTTTCTTT	CASSRQVFGEAFF
10	TRBV2	TRBJ2-1	-	-	TGTGCCAGCAGTTCCGGGAAGCAGTTCTTC	CASSSGKQFF
15	TRBV5-1	TRBJ1-1	-	-	TGCGCCAGCAGCTTAGATCCAGGGTCTGACACTGAAGCTTTCTTT	CASSLDPGSDTEAFF
15	TRBV4-3	TRBJ2-7	TRBD2	-	TGCGCCAGCAGCCAAGAACTAGCGGAGCACTACGAGCAGTACTTC	CASSQELAEHYEQYF
15	TRBV28	TRBJ1-2	TRBD1	-	TGTGCCAGCAGTAACAACATACAGGGGCCCTATGGCTACACCTTC	CASSNNIQGPYGYTF
13	TRBV6-1	TRBJ1-2	TRBD1	-	TGTGCCAGCCGGGAGGGGGCCTACTATGGCTACACCTTC	CASREGAYYGYTF
16	TRBV28	TRBJ1-5	TRBD1	few	TGTGCCAGCAGTTTACGTAGACAGGGGGCAATTCAGCCCCAGCATTTT	CASSLRRQGAIQPQHF